The clone carrying this T cell receptor (beta chain) has just a few counts. The data belong to a study of blood T cell repertoires in COVID-19. The overall study: COVID-19 samples from acute and convalescent phases originated in the United States, Italy and Spain.

Repertoires were generated with immunoSEQ multiplex PCR, while TCRdb's copy carries only in-frame clones and drops some. The profile covers 45,000 or so clones, with 82% appearing a single time and approximately 4.1% taken by the ten largest. V lost 4 bases, J lost 4 bases, and 8 bases lay in between. Germline V gene sequence: CDR1 GTSNPN, CDR2 SVGIG (reference sequence). The CDR3 has 12 amino acids. The sequence was collected from an older woman with acute or convalescent COVID-19. V and J are TRBV30 and TRBJ1-5; D remains ambiguous. The material sequenced was peripheral blood. The CDR3 loop reads CAWKHPNQPQHF. The CDR3 bases are TGTGCCTGGAAACATCCGAATCAGCCCCAGCATTTT.